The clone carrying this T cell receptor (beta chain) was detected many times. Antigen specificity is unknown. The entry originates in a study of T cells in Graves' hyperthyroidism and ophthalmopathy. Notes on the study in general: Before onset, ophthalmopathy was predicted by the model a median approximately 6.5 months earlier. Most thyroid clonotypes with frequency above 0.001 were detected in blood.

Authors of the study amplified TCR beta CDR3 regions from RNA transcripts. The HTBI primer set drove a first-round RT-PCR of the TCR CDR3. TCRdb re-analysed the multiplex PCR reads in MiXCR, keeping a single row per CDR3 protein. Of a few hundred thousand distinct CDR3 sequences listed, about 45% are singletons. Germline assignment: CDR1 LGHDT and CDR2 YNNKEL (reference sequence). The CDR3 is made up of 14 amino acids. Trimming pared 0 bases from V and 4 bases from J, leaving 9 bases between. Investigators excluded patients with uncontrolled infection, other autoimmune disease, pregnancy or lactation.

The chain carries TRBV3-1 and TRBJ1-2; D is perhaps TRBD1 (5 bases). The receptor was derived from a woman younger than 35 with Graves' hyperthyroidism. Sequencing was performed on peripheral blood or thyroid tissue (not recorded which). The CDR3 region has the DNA TGTGCCAGCAGCCAAGATCACCAGGGCTATGGCTACACCTTC. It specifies CASSQDHQGYGYTF.